The 10 T cell receptor beta chains reported below all come from one sample, sequenced in a study of CXCR3-negative and CXCR3-positive naive CD8 T cells. General study results and limits: TRB CDR3 hydrophobicity was greater in CXCR3-positive naive cells than in CXCR3-negative naive cells.

These TCRs' antigens remain unknown. UMI-tagged TRB cDNA libraries were built via 5' RACE. Using the 5' RACE reads, TCRdb records one entry per CDR3 protein without DNA. Its listing shows roughly 80,000 distinct CDR3 sequences. The sequencing input was naive CXCR3+ CD8+ T cells from blood. The subset is: CD45RO-CCR7+CD27+CD95- naive CD8+ T cells expressing CXCR3 (TNR3+). Every receptor here comes from a human donor in good health. Some clones in this sample may be carry-over from other donors' samples.

This sequence joins TRBV6-2 or TRBV6-3 and TRBJ1-1; TCRdb reports TRBD1, a call that lacks DNA to check it against. CDR1 is MNHEY, CDR2 SVGEGT, per germline. This CDR3 is 23 amino acids long. CDR3 sequence: CASSYSTVVWTRGPRGIGTEAFF.

The J gene is TRBJ2-3, the V gene TRBV3-1. The CDR3 spans 14 residues. Per the germline V gene, CDR1 is LGHDT and CDR2 is YNNKEL (reference sequence). This chain's CDR3 is CASSHEGWTDTQYF.

The chain uses TRBV6-4 and TRBJ2-2; the D gene TCRdb calls, TRBD1, cannot be checked with no DNA. The CDR3 is 15 amino acids. Germline V lookup: CDR1 MRHNA, CDR2 SNTAGT. CDR3 sequence: CATSAGTGNTGELFF.

The chain has TRBV9 and TRBJ2-7. Germline CDR1 and CDR2: SGDLS and YYNGEE. The CDR3 consists of 13 residues. The CDR3 region is CASSPGEPYEQYF.

The chain couples TRBV7-3 to TRBJ2-2; the TRBD1 assignment by TCRdb is unverifiable without DNA. Per the germline V gene, CDR1 is SGHTA and CDR2 is FQGTGA. This CDR3 has 13 residues. Here the CDR3 reads CASSQGGNGELFF.

The rearrangement links TRBV7-9 to TRBJ2-2; checking the TCRdb D call of TRBD1 is not possible without DNA. The CDR3 spans 18 residues. Germline lookup yields CDR1 SEHNR and CDR2 FQNEAQ (reference sequence). The CDR3 is CASSPQDRGLKNTGELFF.

The CDR3 is CSVDASGSGTGELFF. The genes are TRBV29-1 and TRBJ2-2; TCRdb gives TRBD2 as the D gene, but with no DNA this cannot be confirmed. Germline lookup yields CDR1 SQVTM and CDR2 ANQGSEA. The CDR3 has 15 amino acids.

This chain links TRBV4-3 with TRBJ2-7; the D gene TCRdb calls, TRBD1, cannot be checked with no DNA. The germline CDR1 and CDR2 sequences are LGHNA and YSLEER. The CDR3 covers 13 residues. The CDR3 loop is CASSQDLPQEQYF.

The chain uses TRBV15 and TRBJ2-7; the TCRdb call, TRBD1, lacks DNA for checking. This CDR3 contains 14 residues. CDR1 and CDR2 (germline): LNHNV, YYDKDF (reference sequence). The CDR3 reads CATSPDRDSYEQYF.

V usage is TRBV12-3 or TRBV12-4 and J usage is TRBJ1-1; TCRdb picks TRBD1, but there is no DNA to check that call. The CDR3 spans 12 residues. The CDR3 sequence is CASSWDDAEAFF.